This T cell receptor beta chain emerged from a study of human T cells and chemical hapten exposure (dated by TCRdb to 2020 to 2023). Some background on the complete study: For sensitization, 2% DPC in acetone was applied to an approximately 2 cm by approximately 2 cm area of upper inner arm skin. Patients additionally received weekly therapeutic DPC doses to the scalp throughout the roughly 25-week study period. Patch tests used Finn chambers with 0.01% DPC on the upper back, scored after 6 days by International Contact Dermatitis Research Group standards. The mostly female patient cohort included alopecia areata with under or over 50% scalp involvement, alopecia totalis and alopecia universalis. Libraries were pooled for sequencing, and per-sample TCR yields varied mainly because of small differences in library volumes within the pool. This study followed changes in the peripheral blood TCR repertoire in vivo during primary and secondary sensitization of alopecia patients to the hapten diphenylcyclopropenone (DPC). Blood was sampled from patients pre-sensitization (week 0) and at 2, 6 and about 24 weeks after DPC sensitization. About 28 alopecia patients gave blood for TCR sequencing at one to four time points (pre-sensitization, 2, 6 and 24 weeks). Each blood RNA sample was used to sequence both TCR alpha and TCR beta chains.

Summary of the overall study and its limitations: A positive correlation was found between the number of PT1 expanded TCRs and patch test score, with significance reached at thresholds 8, 16 and 32 but not 4. Because all patients had alopecia, a presumed autoimmune disease, the immune response of the patients might differ from that of healthy individuals. DPC sensitization did not change the number of TCRs with a frequency above 1 in 1000, and there was no evidence of changes in global repertoire structure. Compared with pre-sensitization or healthy control sets, expanded TCRs formed significantly more large CDR3 similarity clusters, which is consistent with antigen-driven responses. After repeated subsampling, changes were observed in the strength of the expansion versus patch-test correlation and in the threshold at which the correlation became significant.

The time point label corresponds to: patch test 1, 2 weeks after DPC sensitization. Taken with the paper, the label for treatment or condition translates to: therapeutic diphenylcyclopropenone sensitization with weekly scalp DPC. Total RNA was isolated from unfractionated whole blood collected in Tempus Blood RNA tubes. Blood at each patch-test visit was drawn before the patch test was applied. Patients were considered eligible if aged 18 to 70, diagnosed with alopecia and deemed suitable for DPC therapy, and patients were excluded if pregnant. The CDR3 measures 18 amino acids from cysteine to phenylalanine. Only the CDR3 DNA stays, 54 bases, in frame from base 1. V is trimmed back by 3 bases and J by 4 bases, and the junction contains 11 bases that no gene match accounts for. Taken from the germline V gene (reference sequence), the CDR1 and CDR2 loops are SEHNR and FQNEAQ. In the case of this clonotype: The antigen it binds to is not known. Base quality data are lacking; no much larger clone is found one base away.

The method behind the library was RACE. The sample was run on a NextSeq 500. During library preparation, unique molecular identifiers were attached to individual cDNA molecules so that TCRs could be counted in a quantitative, reproducible way. On the study's bioinformatics: A median of roughly 98,000 TCRs per sample was observed, with a range of 23,224 to 690,600. The Decombinator software suite was used to annotate V, J and CDR3 in the TCR reads. To make PS versus PT1 abundance plots, every sample was subsampled to the same number of TCRs (28,000). Expanded TCRs were defined as absent before sensitization and observed at least eight times at the 2-week time point. TCRdb's own reprocessing of the public reads used fastp at Q25 and MiXCR and kept productive beta chains. Each CDR3 protein appears once, grouped with its most common genes and DNA. TCRdb's processing, not the study's, gives the V and J calls here. The sample yields roughly 50,000 distinct CDR3 sequences; 9.5% to 11% were counted once. Together, the top ten hold under 2% of the sample.

In this chain, TRBV7-9 is recombined with TRBJ2-7, and 14 junction bases match TRBD2. The material was whole blood, obtained in connection with sensitization to the hapten diphenylcyclopropenone (DPC). The receptor was derived from a woman in her 40s with alopecia areata. Some clones in this sample may be carry-over from other donors' samples. At the DNA level, the sequence is TGTGCCAGCAGCTTTCTCCCGGGACTAGCGGGAGAATCTTACGAGCAGTACTTC. Translated, it reads CASSFLPGLAGESYEQYF.